The clone carrying this T cell receptor (beta chain) was counted many times. The CDR3 has 14 amino acids. Germline-derived CDR1 and CDR2 are MNHNS and SASEGT. Trimming removed 9 bases at V and 5 bases at J, with 16 bases between. These data are taken from a study of T cell changes during pregnancy in multiple sclerosis. The table came from immunoSEQ multiplex PCR; TCRdb's copy has only in-frame clones and leaves some out. The table records approximately 49,000 clones, around 87% of them present only once. This chain links TRBV6-1 with TRBJ2-2, with D possibly being TRBD2 (6 bases). The source was peripheral blood, collected after pregnancy. The TCR was taken from a female donor in good health, enrolled as a control in a pregnancy study. CDR3 in amino acids: CASNGRGETGELFF. The CDR3 coding sequence is TGTGCCAGTAACGGGCGGGGAGAAACCGGGGAGCTGTTTTTT.